Described below is a single TCR beta chain sequence and its context. The target antigen is unknown. V gave up 5 bases and J gave up 3 bases, with 20 bases separating them. This CDR3 region has 16 residues. The V gene's germline CDR1 is MNHEY and CDR2 SMNVEV (reference sequence). Sequencing used immunoSEQ multiplex PCR; TCRdb keeps in-frame clones, though not all of them. The sample includes just over 20,000 clones, about 90% of them seen just once. The record originates from a study of T cells in narcolepsy. Study in general: Donors had narcolepsy type 1 or type 2, or were healthy controls.

Study-level points and caveats: Blood of same and different patients, but not healthy controls, reportedly held recurring autoreactive clonotypes. Autoreactive HCRT-specific and TRIB2-specific clonotypes were marked in same-patient CSF-versus-blood CD4+ comparisons. Some memory CD4+ repertoires had no autoreactive clone sequences.

The sample taken for sequencing was CD45RA- memory CD4+ T cells from PBMCs. The source of this sequence is a human donor with narcolepsy. V and J are TRBV27 and TRBJ2-7; a possible D gene is TRBD1 (5 bases). CDR3 in DNA: TGTGCCAGCAGTACCCACCGACAGACGCGGCTCTACGAGCAGTACTTC. It is translated as CASSTHRQTRLYEQYF.